The clone carrying this T cell receptor beta chain has at least ten counts. The data belong to a study of neurological immune-mediated disorders. As to time point: longitudinal time-point 1 (baseline). Germline lookup yields CDR1 SGHRS and CDR2 YFSETQ. The CDR3 covers 14 residues. V gave up 0 bases and J gave up 2 bases, with 7 bases separating them. TCRdb re-derived calls from the 5' RACE reads in MiXCR, one entry per CDR3 protein. Here the sample spans 70,000 to 75,000 distinct CDR3 sequences, around 15% being singletons. V gene TRBV5-1 combines with J gene TRBJ2-3; D remains ambiguous. What was sequenced was PBMCs. The clonotype originates from a female donor with HTLV-1-associated myelopathy (HAM/TSP). DNA of the CDR3: TGCGCCAGCAGCTTGGACCGCTCCACAGATACGCAGTATTTT. Translation: CASSLDRSTDTQYF.